This TCR beta chain appears in the sequencing data of a study of T cell responses to AZD1222 COVID-19 vaccine. The V and J ends lost 1 base and 1 base respectively, with 6 bases between them. The CDR3 covers 14 residues. Germline V gene lookup returns CDR1 SGHRS and CDR2 YFSETQ. This clone was picked up a small number of times. The antigen is undetermined. Assay used: immunoSEQ multiplex PCR; TCRdb lists only in-frame clones, some missing. The sample contains over 100,000 clones, 80% to 85% of which appear only once. Findings and limits, study-wide: Seropositive status at baseline applied to only six AZD1222 recipients.

This chain uses TRBV5-1 with TRBJ1-3; D is unclear. Material: peripheral blood, obtained on day 0 of AZD1222 vaccination. This TCR was sampled from an adult in good health. The CDR3 protein is CASSLYGSGNTIYF. CDR3 DNA sequence: TGCGCCAGCAGCTTGTATGGGTCTGGAAACACCATATATTTT.